Below, 26 T cell receptor beta chains from the same sample are listed, as sequenced in a study of vaccination and CD4 T cells after COVID-19. No antigen is known for these receptors. Sequencing of the DNA from cultured CD4+ T cells was carried out with the Oncomine TCR Beta short-read assay. Each CDR3 protein is one row after TCRdb ran MiXCR on the PCR reads. The sample gives about 20,000 distinct CDR3 sequences, roughly 24% of which show up once; 6.5% to 10% is in the top ten. The treatment was: roughly 11-day PBMC culture with coronavirus spike peptide pools or control peptides (ViraFEST assay). Source material: cultured CD4+ T cells from blood. The receptor source for this set is a human donor with COVID-19.

V usage is TRBV5-8 and J usage is TRBJ2-1; 7 bases map to TRBD2. The CDR3 loop spans 15 amino acids. CDR1 SGHTS and CDR2 YDEGEE come from the germline V gene. V was pared by 2 bases and J by 5 bases, with 7 bases of the junction left unmatched. The DNA for the CDR3 is TGTGCCAGCAGCTTCATAAAGAGCGGGGACAATGAGCAGTTCTTC. Its protein is CASSFIKSGDNEQFF. Together with reference TRBV5-8 and TRBJ2-1, the CDR3 gives the full variable domain: EAGVTQSPTHLIKTRGQQATLRCSPISGHTSVYWYQQALGLGLQFLLWYDEGEERNRGNFPPRFSGRQFPNYSSELNVNALELEDSALYLCASSFIKSGDNEQFFGPGTRLTVL.

In this sample, this clonotype turned up a few times. This chain joins TRBV5-1 and TRBJ1-5; 7 nucleotides line up with TRBD1. CDR3 size: 14 residues. The germline gives CDR1 SGHRS, CDR2 YFSETQ. V was pared by 4 bases and J by 4 bases, with 5 bases of the junction left unmatched. The chain's CDR3 is CASSPQGVNQPQHF. The CDR3 DNA follows: TGCGCCAGCAGCCCGCAGGGGGTAAATCAGCCCCAGCATTTT. The entire variable domain, with the rest obtained from reference TRBV5-1 and TRBJ1-5, is as follows: KAGVTQTPRYLIKTRGQQVTLSCSPISGHRSVSWYQQTPGQGLQFLFEYFSETQRNKGNFPGRFSGRQFSNSRSEMNVSTLELGDSALYLCASSPQGVNQPQHFGDGTRLSIL.

The chain carries TRBV20-1 and TRBJ2-3; TRBD2 aligns across 8 bases. V trimming: 1 base; J trimming: 5 bases; junction bases outside the gene matches: 5. CDR3 length: 14 residues. Germline loops: CDR1 DFQATT, CDR2 SNEGSKA (reference sequence). CDR3 sequence (DNA): TGCAGTGCTAGAGTGGGGGCGGGAGGAGATACGCAGTATTTT. Protein sequence: CSARVGAGGDTQYF.

This clonotype is labeled as medium-sized. This rearrangement joins TRBV7-9 to TRBJ2-5, with D perhaps matching TRBD1 (5 bases). V lost 2 bases to trimming and J lost 4 bases, with 8 bases between them. Germline lookup yields CDR1 SEHNR and CDR2 FQNEAQ (reference sequence). This CDR3 comprises 13 residues. The CDR3 nucleotides are TGTGCCAGCAGCTTATCAGGGTCAGAGACCCAGTACTTC. Translated: CASSLSGSETQYF.

The chain couples TRBV9 to TRBJ1-2; the match to TRBD1 covers 7 bases. CDR1 and CDR2 from the germline V gene are SGDLS and YYNGEE. Trimming at V came to 0 bases and at J to 3 bases, leaving 8 bases not matched to a gene. This CDR3 comprises 16 residues. The CDR3 DNA sequence: TGTGCCAGCAGCGTAGCTTGGGTCAGGGGGGACTATGGCTACACCTTC. Translating gives CASSVAWVRGDYGYTF.

The chain uses TRBV6-1 and TRBJ1-1; 7 nucleotides match TRBD1. Trimming took 5 bases from V and 7 from J; bases not matched to a gene: 13. From germline, CDR1 is MNHNS and CDR2 SASEGT. The length of the CDR3 is 15 residues. The CDR3 here is CASSRWTGGRFEAFF. CDR3 nucleotide sequence: TGTGCCAGCAGTAGGTGGACAGGAGGGCGGTTTGAAGCTTTCTTT.

The chain carries TRBV20-1 and TRBJ2-3, with 7 bases matching TRBD2. V lost 4 bases and J lost 1; bases outside the gene matches: 5. This CDR3 is 14 amino acids long. The germline gives CDR1 DFQATT, CDR2 SNEGSKA (reference sequence). The CDR3 DNA is TGCAGTGCTAATAGGGCGGGGGGCACAGATACGCAGTATTTT. It is translated as CSANRAGGTDTQYF.

The chain carries TRBV30 and TRBJ2-5, with D possibly matching TRBD2 (6 bases). CDR1 is GTSNPN and CDR2 is SVGIG in the germline V gene (reference sequence). The CDR3 extends over 11 amino acids. Trimming left V 8 bases short and J 2 bases short, with 9 bases between. The CDR3 here is CAGGAQETQYF. The CDR3 DNA reads TGTGCCGGCGGGGCGCAAGAGACCCAGTACTTC.

The gene calls are TRBV2 and TRBJ1-1; tentatively, D is TRBD1 (5 bases). Trimming removed 2 bases from V and 6 bases from J, with 16 bases in between. CDR3 length equals 15 residues. Germline V gives CDR1 SNHLY, CDR2 FYNNEI. Here the CDR3 reads CASSESRGGDAEAFF. Here the CDR3 DNA reads TGTGCCAGCAGTGAAAGTCGGGGGGGGGACGCTGAAGCTTTCTTT.

There are a few counts of this clonotype. The V call is TRBV19, the J call TRBJ1-2, with 7 bases matching TRBD1. J was trimmed by 7 bases and V by 2 bases; bases with no gene match: 7. CDR1 and CDR2 (germline): LNHDA, SQIVND (reference sequence). This CDR3 spans 14 amino acids. CDR3 residues: CASSIPGTAGGYTF. CDR3 in DNA: TGTGCCAGTAGTATACCGGGGACAGCTGGTGGCTACACCTTC.

In its sample, this clonotype was seen a few times. The genes are TRBV12-3 or TRBV12-4 and TRBJ2-3; 14 bases are a match to TRBD2. The CDR3 consists of 16 residues. V lost 5 bases, J lost 9 bases, and 10 bases stayed unmatched. CDR3 sequence reads: CASSRLAGGMAGTQYF. CDR3 coding DNA: TGTGCCAGCAGTAGACTAGCGGGGGGGATGGCCGGGACGCAGTATTTT.

This sequence joins TRBV7-2 and TRBJ1-5; unclear D gene. V lost 4 bases, J lost 4 bases, and 14 bases lay in between. CDR3 size: 15 residues. Germline V gene lookup returns CDR1 SGHTA and CDR2 FQGNSA. CDR3 in amino acids: CASSSEGPGNQPQHF. The CDR3 coding sequence is TGTGCCAGCAGCTCAGAAGGTCCTGGAAATCAGCCCCAGCATTTT.

This clonotype has more than one count but fewer than ten. The chain recombines TRBV20-1 with TRBJ1-1; possible D gene TRBD1, 5 bases. V lost 0 bases to trimming and J lost 1 base, with 12 bases between them. This CDR3 spans 15 amino acids. Germline-derived CDR1 and CDR2 are DFQATT and SNEGSKA (reference sequence). The CDR3 region has the DNA TGCAGTGCTAGAGATCTGGGGGTATGGAACACTGAAGCTTTCTTT. As protein: CSARDLGVWNTEAFF.

By share, this clonotype counts as medium-sized. The gene calls are TRBV20-1 and TRBJ1-1, with 7 positions matching TRBD1. The germline CDR1 and CDR2 sequences are DFQATT and SNEGSKA (reference sequence). The ends lost 1 base at V and 3 bases at J; junction bases unmatched: 5. The CDR3 has 14 amino acids. CDR3 nucleotide sequence: TGCAGTGCTAGAGTGGGACAGTCTTACACTGAAGCTTTCTTT. The encoded protein is CSARVGQSYTEAFF.

The chain combines TRBV5-1 with TRBJ1-4, with 7 bases that match TRBD1. This CDR3 contains 15 residues. Unmatched junction bases numbered 5, after V lost 6 bases and J lost 0 bases. Germline assignment: CDR1 SGHRS and CDR2 YFSETQ. In DNA form, the CDR3 reads TGCGCCAGCACCCAAGGACAGGCAACTAATGAAAAACTGTTTTTT. This codes for CASTQGQATNEKLFF.

This clonotype was observed a handful of times. This rearrangement joins TRBV18 to TRBJ2-7; 7 positions match TRBD1. The germline V gene encodes CDR1 KGHSH and CDR2 LQKENI. V was clipped by 0 bases and J by 2 bases; unmatched bases: 1. This CDR3 is 14 amino acids long. In DNA, the CDR3 is TGTGCCAGCTCACCACCGACAGGGACCTACGAGCAGTACTTC. Its translation is CASSPPTGTYEQYF. Supplemented by reference TRBV18 and TRBJ2-7, the full variable domain reads NAGVMQNPRHLVRRRGQEARLRCSPMKGHSHVYWYRQLPEEGLKFMVYLQKENIIDESGMPKERFSAEFPKEGPSILRIQQVVRGDSAAYFCASSPPTGTYEQYFGPGTRLTVT.

This clonotype turned up a few times. This rearrangement joins TRBV6-5 to TRBJ2-3; no reliable D call. CDR3 length: 14 residues. Germline CDR1 is MNHEY and CDR2 is SVGAGI. Trimming removed 2 bases from V and 5 bases from J, with 11 bases in between. In DNA form, the CDR3 reads TGTGCCAGCAGTTACCAAGGGAACGAAGATACGCAGTATTTT. Amino acid sequence: CASSYQGNEDTQYF.

This clonotype has more than one count but fewer than ten. The chain recombines TRBV6-1 with TRBJ1-1, with D possibly TRBD1 on 6 matching bases. Trimming removed 3 bases from V and 0 bases from J, with 8 bases in between. CDR1 MNHNS and CDR2 SASEGT come from the germline V gene. The CDR3 loop spans 14 amino acids. CDR3 protein: CASSEDRLNTEAFF. CDR3 DNA sequence: TGTGCCAGCAGTGAGGACAGACTGAACACTGAAGCTTTCTTT.

The chain employs TRBV30 and TRBJ1-5; 9 positions agree with TRBD1. V dropped 2 bases and J dropped 6; count of bases not matched to a gene: 5. The germline gives CDR1 GTSNPN, CDR2 SVGIG (reference sequence). The CDR3 loop spans 14 amino acids. CDR3 region: CAWSRDRGGQPQHF. The CDR3 bases are TGTGCCTGGAGTCGCGACAGGGGGGGTCAGCCCCAGCATTTT.

This clonotype was found a few times. The rearrangement links TRBV28 to TRBJ1-5, with a tentative D call TRBD1 (5 bases). Germline loops: CDR1 MDHEN, CDR2 SYDVKM. V dropped 6 bases and J dropped 1 base, with 16 bases sitting between them. The CDR3 runs to 16 residues. CDR3 region: CASRRNQGSSNQPQHF. CDR3 coding DNA: TGTGCCAGCAGGCGCAATCAGGGTTCGAGCAATCAGCCCCAGCATTTT.

There are a few counts of this clonotype. The rearrangement links TRBV6-2 or TRBV6-3 to TRBJ1-1; D is ambiguous. The germline V gene encodes CDR1 MNHEY and CDR2 SVGEGT. The CDR3 is made up of 17 amino acids. The V end was cut by 0 bases, the J end by 3 bases, with 17 bases between. The CDR3 is CASSYSLLEGMDTEAFF. Written as DNA, the CDR3 is TGTGCCAGCAGTTACTCGTTATTGGAGGGCATGGACACTGAAGCTTTCTTT.

This clonotype has just a few counts. The chain combines TRBV7-2 with TRBJ2-1; tentatively, D is TRBD1 or TRBD2 (6 bases each). The CDR3 spans 15 residues. The germline V and J ends were trimmed by 0 bases and 4 bases, with 10 bases remaining between them. Germline CDR1 is SGHTA and CDR2 is FQGNSA. The CDR3 coding sequence is TGTGCCAGCAGCTTAGCGCAAGGGGGGTACAATGAGCAGTTCTTC. This translates into CASSLAQGGYNEQFF. The whole variable domain, filled in from reference TRBV7-2 and TRBJ2-1, reads GAGVSQSPSNKVTEKGKDVELRCDPISGHTALYWYRQSLGQGLEFLIYFQGNSAPDKSGLPSDRFSAERTGGSVSTLTIQRTQQEDSAVYLCASSLAQGGYNEQFFGPGTRLTVL.

As DNA, the CDR3 is TGTGCCAGCAGCGTACATCCAGACCCCAACACTGAAGCTTTCTTT. Its translation: CASSVHPDPNTEAFF. The chain carries TRBV9 and TRBJ1-1; D remains ambiguous. CDR3 length: 15 amino acids. Deletions cut 1 base from V and 2 bases from J, with 12 bases between. Germline CDR1 and CDR2: SGDLS and YYNGEE.

The rearrangement joins TRBV7-2 to TRBJ1-3, with TRBD1 matching 9 bases. Trimming removed 5 bases from V and 7 bases from J; junction bases left unmatched: 9. Looked up from germline, CDR1 is SGHTA and CDR2 is FQGNSA. The CDR3 runs 15 residues. DNA for the CDR3: TGTGCCAGCAGCGGGGACAGGGCTCTCCCGAACACCATATATTTT. This codes for CASSGDRALPNTIYF. Supplemented by reference TRBV7-2 and TRBJ1-3, the full variable domain reads GAGVSQSPSNKVTEKGKDVELRCDPISGHTALYWYRQSLGQGLEFLIYFQGNSAPDKSGLPSDRFSAERTGGSVSTLTIQRTQQEDSAVYLCASSGDRALPNTIYFGEGSWLTVV.

In this sample, this clonotype turned up a few times. This rearrangement joins TRBV7-9 to TRBJ1-6, with D perhaps matching TRBD1 (6 bases). CDR1 and CDR2 (germline): SEHNR, FQNEAQ (reference sequence). The ends were cut back, 1 base at V and 0 bases at J, with 10 bases in the middle. This CDR3 region has 17 residues. CDR3 coding DNA: TGTGCCAGCAGCTTAGTGACAGGAAGCTCCTATAATTCACCCCTCCACTTT. Amino acid sequence: CASSLVTGSSYNSPLHF.

The rearrangement links TRBV12-3 or TRBV12-4 to TRBJ1-1, with a tentative D call TRBD1 (6 bases). The CDR3 spans 14 residues. The V end lost 3 bases, the J end lost 4 bases, and 12 bases lay between the germline ends. The CDR3 protein is CASSLRGASTEAFF. CDR3 coding DNA: TGTGCCAGCAGTTTGAGGGGGGCGAGCACTGAAGCTTTCTTT.